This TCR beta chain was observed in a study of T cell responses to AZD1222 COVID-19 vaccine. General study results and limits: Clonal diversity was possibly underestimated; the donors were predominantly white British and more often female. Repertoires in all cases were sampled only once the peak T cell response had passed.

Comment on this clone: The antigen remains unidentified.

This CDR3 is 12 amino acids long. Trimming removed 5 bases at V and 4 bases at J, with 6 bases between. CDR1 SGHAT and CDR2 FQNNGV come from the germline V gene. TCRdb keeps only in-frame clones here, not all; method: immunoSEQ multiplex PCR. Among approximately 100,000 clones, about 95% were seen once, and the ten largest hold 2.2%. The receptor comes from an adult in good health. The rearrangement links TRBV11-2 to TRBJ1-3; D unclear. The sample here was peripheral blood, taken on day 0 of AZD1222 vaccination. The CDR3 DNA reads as TGTGCCAGCAGCCCTGGAGGAAACACCATATATTTT. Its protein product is CASSPGGNTIYF.